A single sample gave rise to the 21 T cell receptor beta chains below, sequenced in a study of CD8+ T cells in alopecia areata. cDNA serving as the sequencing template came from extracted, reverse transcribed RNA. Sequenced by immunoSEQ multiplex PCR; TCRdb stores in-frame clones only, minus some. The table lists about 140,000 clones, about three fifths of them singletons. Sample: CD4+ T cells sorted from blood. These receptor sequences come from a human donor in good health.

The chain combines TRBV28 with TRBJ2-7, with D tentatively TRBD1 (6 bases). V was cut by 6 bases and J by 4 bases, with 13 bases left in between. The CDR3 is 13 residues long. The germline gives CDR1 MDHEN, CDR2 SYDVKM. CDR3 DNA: TGTGCCAGCAGAGGGGACACCAGTTACGAGCAGTACTTC. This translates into CASRGDTSYEQYF. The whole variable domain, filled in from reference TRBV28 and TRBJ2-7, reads DVKVTQSSRYLVKRTGEKVFLECVQDMDHENMFWYRQDPGLGLRLIYFSYDVKMKEKGDIPEGYSVSREKKERFSLILESASTNQTSMYLCASRGDTSYEQYFGPGTRLTVT.

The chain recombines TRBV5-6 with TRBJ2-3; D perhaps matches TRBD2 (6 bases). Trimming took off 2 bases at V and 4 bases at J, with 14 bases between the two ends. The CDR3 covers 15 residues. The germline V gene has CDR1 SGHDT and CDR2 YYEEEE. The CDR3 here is CASSFQREWADTQYF. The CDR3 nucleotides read TGTGCCAGCAGCTTCCAACGGGAGTGGGCAGATACGCAGTATTTT.

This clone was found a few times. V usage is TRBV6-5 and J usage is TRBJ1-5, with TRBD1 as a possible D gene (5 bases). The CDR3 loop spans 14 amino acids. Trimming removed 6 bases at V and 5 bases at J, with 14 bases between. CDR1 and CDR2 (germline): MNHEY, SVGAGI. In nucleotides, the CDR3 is TGTGCCAGCAGACAGGACCCCCGGCATCAGCCCCAGCATTTT. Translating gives CASRQDPRHQPQHF.

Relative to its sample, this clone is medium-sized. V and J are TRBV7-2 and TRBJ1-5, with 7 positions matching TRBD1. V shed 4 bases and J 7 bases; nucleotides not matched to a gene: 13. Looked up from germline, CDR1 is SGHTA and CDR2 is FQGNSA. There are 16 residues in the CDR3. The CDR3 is CASSYQTGTIGQPQHF. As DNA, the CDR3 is TGTGCCAGCAGCTACCAGACAGGGACCATAGGGCAGCCCCAGCATTTT.

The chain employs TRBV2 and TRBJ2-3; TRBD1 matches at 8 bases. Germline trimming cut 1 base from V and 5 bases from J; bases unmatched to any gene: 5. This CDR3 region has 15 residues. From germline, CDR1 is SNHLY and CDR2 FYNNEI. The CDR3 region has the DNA TGTGCCAGCAGTGAAGGAAAAACAGGGGGAGATACGCAGTATTTT. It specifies CASSEGKTGGDTQYF.

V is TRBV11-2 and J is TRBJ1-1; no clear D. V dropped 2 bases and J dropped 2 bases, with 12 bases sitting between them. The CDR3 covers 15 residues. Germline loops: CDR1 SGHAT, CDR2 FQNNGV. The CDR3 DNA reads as TGTGCCAGCAGCTTAAGCGGAGGACGAAACACTGAAGCTTTCTTT. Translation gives CASSLSGGRNTEAFF.

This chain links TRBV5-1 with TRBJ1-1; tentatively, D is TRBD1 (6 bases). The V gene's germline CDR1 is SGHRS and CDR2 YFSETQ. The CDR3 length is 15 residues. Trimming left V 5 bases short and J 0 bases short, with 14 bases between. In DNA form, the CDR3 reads TGCGCCAGCAGGCCGGCGGGACACCTGAACACTGAAGCTTTCTTT. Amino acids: CASRPAGHLNTEAFF.

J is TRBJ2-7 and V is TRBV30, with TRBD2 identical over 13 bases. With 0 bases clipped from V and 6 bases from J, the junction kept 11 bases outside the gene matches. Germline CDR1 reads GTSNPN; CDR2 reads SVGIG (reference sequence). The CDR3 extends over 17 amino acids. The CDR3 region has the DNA TGTGCCTGGAGTGTATTGCCGAGGACTAGCGGGAGAGGCGAGCAGTACTTC. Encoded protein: CAWSVLPRTSGRGEQYF.

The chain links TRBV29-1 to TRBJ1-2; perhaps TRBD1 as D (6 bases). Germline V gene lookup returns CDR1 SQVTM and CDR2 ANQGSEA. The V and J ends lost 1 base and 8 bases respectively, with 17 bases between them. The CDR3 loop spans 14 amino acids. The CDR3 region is CSVEAAGAKFGYTF. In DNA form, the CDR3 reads TGCAGCGTTGAAGCGGCGGGGGCGAAGTTCGGCTACACCTTC.

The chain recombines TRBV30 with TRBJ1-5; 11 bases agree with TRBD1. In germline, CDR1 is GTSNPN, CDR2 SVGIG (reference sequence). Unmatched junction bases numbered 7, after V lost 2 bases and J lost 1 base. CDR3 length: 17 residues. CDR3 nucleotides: TGTGCCTGGAGTAAGGACAGGGGGCCTTTAAGCAATCAGCCCCAGCATTTT. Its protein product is CAWSKDRGPLSNQPQHF.

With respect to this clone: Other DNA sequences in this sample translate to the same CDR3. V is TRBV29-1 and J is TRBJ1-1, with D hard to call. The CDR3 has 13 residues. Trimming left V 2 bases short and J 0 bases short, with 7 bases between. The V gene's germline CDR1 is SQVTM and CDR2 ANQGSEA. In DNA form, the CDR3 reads TGCAGCGTTGAACAGAGAATGAACACTGAAGCTTTCTTT. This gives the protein CSVEQRMNTEAFF.

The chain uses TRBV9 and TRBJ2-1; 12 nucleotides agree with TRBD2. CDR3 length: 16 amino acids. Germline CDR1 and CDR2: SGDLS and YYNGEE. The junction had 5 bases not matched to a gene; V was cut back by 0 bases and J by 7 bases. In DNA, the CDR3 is TGTGCCAGCAGCGTAGACCCTAGCGGGAGGGGGAATGAGCAGTTCTTC. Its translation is CASSVDPSGRGNEQFF. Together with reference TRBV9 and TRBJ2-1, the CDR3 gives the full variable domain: DSGVTQTPKHLITATGQRVTLRCSPRSGDLSVYWYQQSLDQGLQFLIQYYNGEERAKGNILERFSAQQFPDLHSELNLSSLELGDSALYFCASSVDPSGRGNEQFFGPGTRLTVL.

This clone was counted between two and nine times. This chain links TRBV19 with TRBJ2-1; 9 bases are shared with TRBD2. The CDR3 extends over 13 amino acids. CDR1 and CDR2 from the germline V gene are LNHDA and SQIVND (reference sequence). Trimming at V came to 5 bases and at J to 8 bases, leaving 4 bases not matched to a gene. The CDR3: CASSSSGTHEQFF. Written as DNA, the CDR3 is TGTGCCAGTAGTTCTAGCGGGACTCATGAGCAGTTCTTC.

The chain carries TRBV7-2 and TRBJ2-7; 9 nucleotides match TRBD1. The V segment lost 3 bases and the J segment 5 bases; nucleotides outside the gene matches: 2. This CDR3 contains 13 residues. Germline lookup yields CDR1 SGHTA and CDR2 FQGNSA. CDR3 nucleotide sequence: TGTGCCAGCAGCTTTACAGGGGGCGACGAGCAGTACTTC. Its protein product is CASSFTGGDEQYF. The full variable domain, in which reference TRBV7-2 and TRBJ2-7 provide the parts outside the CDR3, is GAGVSQSPSNKVTEKGKDVELRCDPISGHTALYWYRQSLGQGLEFLIYFQGNSAPDKSGLPSDRFSAERTGGSVSTLTIQRTQQEDSAVYLCASSFTGGDEQYFGPGTRLTVT.

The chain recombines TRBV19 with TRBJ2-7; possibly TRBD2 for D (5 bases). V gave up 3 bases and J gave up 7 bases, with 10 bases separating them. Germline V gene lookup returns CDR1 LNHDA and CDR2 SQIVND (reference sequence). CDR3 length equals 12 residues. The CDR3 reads CASSMRAGEQYF. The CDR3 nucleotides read TGTGCCAGTAGTATGAGGGCAGGTGAGCAGTACTTC.

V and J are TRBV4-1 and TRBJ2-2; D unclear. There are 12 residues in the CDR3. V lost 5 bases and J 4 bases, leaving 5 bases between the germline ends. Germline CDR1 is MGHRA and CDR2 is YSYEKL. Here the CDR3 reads CASSGATGELFF. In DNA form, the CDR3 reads TGCGCCAGCAGCGGCGCCACCGGGGAGCTGTTTTTT.

As DNA, the CDR3 is TGTGCCTGGAGAACAGGCACGGGGTTCACTGAAGCTTTCTTT. Protein product: CAWRTGTGFTEAFF. V usage is TRBV30 and J usage is TRBJ1-1; a weak D match, TRBD1 (5 bases). Germline assignment: CDR1 GTSNPN and CDR2 SVGIG (reference sequence). CDR3 length: 14 residues. V shed 3 bases and J shed 4 bases, with 15 bases lying between them.

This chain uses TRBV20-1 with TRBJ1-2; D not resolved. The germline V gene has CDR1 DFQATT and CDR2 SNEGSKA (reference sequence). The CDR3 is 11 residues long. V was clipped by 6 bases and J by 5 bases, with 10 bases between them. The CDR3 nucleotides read TGCAGTGCGGGCAGAGAGTATGGCTACACCTTC. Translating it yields CSAGREYGYTF.

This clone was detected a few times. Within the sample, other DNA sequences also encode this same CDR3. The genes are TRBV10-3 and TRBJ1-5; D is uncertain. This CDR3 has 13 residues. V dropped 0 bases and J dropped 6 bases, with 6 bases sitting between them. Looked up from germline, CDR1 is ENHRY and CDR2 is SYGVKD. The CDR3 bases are TGTGCCATCAGTGAGTCAACGGGTCAGCCCCAGCATTTT. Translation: CAISESTGQPQHF.

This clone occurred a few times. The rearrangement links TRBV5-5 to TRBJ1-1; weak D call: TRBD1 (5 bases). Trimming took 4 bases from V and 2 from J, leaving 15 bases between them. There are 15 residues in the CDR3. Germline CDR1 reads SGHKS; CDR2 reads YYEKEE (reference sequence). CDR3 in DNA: TGTGCCAGCAGCGCGGGGCCTCGTACAAACACTGAAGCTTTCTTT. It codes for CASSAGPRTNTEAFF.

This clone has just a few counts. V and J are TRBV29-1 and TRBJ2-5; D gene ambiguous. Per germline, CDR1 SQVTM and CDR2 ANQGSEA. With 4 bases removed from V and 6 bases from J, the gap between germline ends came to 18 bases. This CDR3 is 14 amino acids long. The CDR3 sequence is CSVGSSSFLQTQYF. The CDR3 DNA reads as TGCAGCGTTGGCTCGTCTAGTTTTCTTCAGACCCAGTACTTC. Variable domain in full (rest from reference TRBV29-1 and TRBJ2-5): SAVISQKPSRDICQRGTSLTIQCQVDSQVTMMFWYRQQPGQSLTLIATANQGSEATYESGFVIDKFPISRPNLTFSTLTVSNMSPEDSSIYLCSVGSSSFLQTQYFGPGTRLLVL.